Below are 28 T cell receptor beta chains sequenced from a single sample in a study of tumor-infiltrating lymphocytes in primary liver carcinoma listed by TCRdb under 2017. Without any cell sorting, total RNA and DNA were co-extracted from about 20-30 mg of bulk tissue using the AllPrep DNA/RNA mini kit. This sample was sequenced with an Illumina HiSeq 2500. Starting from 450 to 500 ng total RNA, TCRbeta-specific cDNA was produced by reverse transcription with a constant-region primer and ProtoScript II reverse transcriptase. Construction of the TCRbeta libraries relied on three nested rounds of multiplex PCR, following a slightly modified ARM-PCR procedure. Each of the first two PCR rounds ran for roughly 9 cycles using multiplex TRBV1-TRBV30 forward primers together with a Cbeta reverse primer. TCRdb redid the processing of the public reads, applying fastp at Q25 and MiXCR, and retained in-frame beta chains. A single entry per CDR3 protein holds the most common genes and DNA from its merged rows. The sample includes tens of thousands of distinct CDR3 sequences, with approximately 62% observed a single time. Less than 30% of the sample belongs to the ten largest clones.

Sequenced input: tumor-adjacent normal liver tissue. These TCRs come from a man aged 40-50 years with primary liver carcinoma and hepatitis B virus infection.

Regarding this clonotype: Germline is not matched at one junction end, which may reflect a read error. V and J are TRBV11-2 and TRBJ1-1; D gene ambiguous. CDR1 and CDR2 (germline): SGHAT, FQNNGV. CDR3 length: 17 amino acids. The CDR3 loop is CASSRRVSRGGNTEAFF. The CDR3 DNA is TGTGCCAGCAGCCGCCGGGTTTCACGGGGTGGTAACACTGAAGCCTTCTTT.

Remarks on this clonotype: A much bigger clone sits one base away, suggesting this may be a read error. The CDR3 is CASSPGSGSKDTQYF. CDR3 sequence (DNA): TGTGCCAGCTCACCAGGAAGCGGGAGCAAAGATACGCAGTATTTT. The V gene is TRBV18, the J gene TRBJ2-3, with TRBD2 identical over 8 bases. The CDR3 has 15 amino acids. CDR1 is KGHSH and CDR2 is LQKENI in the germline V gene.

In regard to this clonotype: Relative to the germline gene, one junction end is altered; a read error may explain this. The chain employs TRBV11-1 and TRBJ2-3, with TRBD2 as a possible D gene (6 bases). Germline V gene data show CDR1 as SGHAT and CDR2 as FQDESV (reference sequence). The CDR3 is 19 amino acids. The DNA of the CDR3 is TGCGCCAGCAGTCACACCCCCCCGGACTACTGGGCTAGCACAGATACGCAGTATTTT. This sequence encodes CASSHTPPDYWASTDTQYF.

This clonotype appeared a few times. V usage is TRBV6-6 and J usage is TRBJ2-2, with a possible D match to TRBD2 (6 bases). V lost 7 bases and J 6 bases, leaving 21 bases between the germline ends. This CDR3 region has 16 residues. CDR1 is MNHNY and CDR2 is SVGAGI in the germline V gene (reference sequence). In DNA form, the CDR3 reads TGTGCCAGCACGAGGGCTAGTGGGAGGACCGCCGGGGAGCTGTTTTTT. It encodes CASTRASGRTAGELFF.

On this clonotype itself: With a much larger clone just one base away, this may be a read error. The V and J genes are TRBV28 and TRBJ2-3, with 9 bases fitting TRBD1. Germline V gene lookup returns CDR1 MDHEN and CDR2 SYDVKM. The CDR3 has 16 amino acids. Trimming cost V 4 bases and J 4 bases; bases outside gene matches: 9. The chain's CDR3 is CASSSPQGASPDTQYF. The CDR3 DNA reads TGTGCCAGCAGTTCTCCACAGGGGGCGAGCCCAGATACGCAGTATTTT.

To note about this clonotype: Because it lacks the conserved phenylalanine or tryptophan at the end, this CDR3 is likely a read error. The gene calls are TRBV11-2 and TRBJ2-1, with 7 bases matching TRBD2. Germline trimming cut 2 bases from V and 9 bases from J; bases unmatched to any gene: 13. The CDR3 runs to 16 residues. Germline V CDR1 and CDR2: SGHAT, FQNNGV. CDR3 in amino acids: CASSLLPSGSNSEQFL. The CDR3 region has the DNA TGTGCCAGCAGCTTACTTCCTAGCGGAAGTAACAGTGAGCAGTTCTTA.

The gene calls are TRBV5-5 and TRBJ2-7; perhaps TRBD1 as D (6 bases). Looked up from germline, CDR1 is SGHKS and CDR2 is YYEKEE (reference sequence). This CDR3 has 14 residues. Trimming took 7 bases from V and 2 from J, leaving 16 bases between them. The CDR3 DNA reads as TGTGCCAGCTACCTTTCGGACAGTCCCTACGAGCAGTACTTC. Amino acid sequence: CASYLSDSPYEQYF.

Comment on this clonotype: It is likely a read error, because the conserved phenylalanine at the end of the CDR3 is missing. The rearrangement joins TRBV18 to TRBJ2-7; D is unclear. Germline V gene lookup returns CDR1 KGHSH and CDR2 LQKENI. The CDR3 extends over 14 amino acids. Trimming removed 3 bases at V and 5 bases at J, with 14 bases between. The DNA for the CDR3 is TGTGCCAGCTCACCGATAGGGCTCGTGGACGAGCAGTACTTA. Translated, it gives CASSPIGLVDEQYL.

About this clonotype itself: One end of the junction varies from germline; a read error may be responsible. The chain has TRBV12-3 or TRBV12-4 and TRBJ1-5, with D uncertain. The CDR3 extends over 13 amino acids. CDR3 coding DNA: TGTGCCAGCAGTTTAACTCGGGATCAGCCCCAGTGTTTT. Its protein is CASSLTRDQPQCF.

Turning to this clonotype: The junction and the germline gene differ at one end; a read error may be behind it. The chain employs TRBV11-2 and TRBJ2-5; TRBD2 is a possible D gene (5 bases). The CDR3 contains 18 residues. Per the germline V gene, CDR1 is SGHAT and CDR2 is FQNNGV. The CDR3 nucleotides read TGTACCAGCAACTCAGCGAGGCTAGCCCTGGGAAAAAAAGAGACCCAGTACTTC. Translation: CTSNSARLALGKKETQYF.

Relative to its sample, this clonotype is medium-sized. This chain uses TRBV11-2 with TRBJ1-6, with D uncertain. Between the trimmed V and J ends, which lost 5 bases and 10 bases, there was a span of 21 bases. The germline V gene has CDR1 SGHAT and CDR2 FQNNGV. This CDR3 contains 16 residues. CDR3 nucleotides: TGTGCCAGCAGCCCGCGTCGGGCCACGGCTAACTCACCCCTCCACTTT. Translated, it gives CASSPRRATANSPLHF. The complete variable domain, with remaining parts taken from reference TRBV11-2 and TRBJ1-6, reads EAGVAQSPRYKIIEKRQSVAFWCNPISGHATLYWYQQILGQGPKLLIQFQNNGVVDDSQLPKDRFSAERLKGVDSTLKIQPAKLEDSAVYLCASSPRRATANSPLHFGNGTRLTVT.

This clonotype was seen just once. Since a much larger clone is just one base distant, this may be a read error. The rearrangement joins TRBV30 to TRBJ2-1, with D possibly TRBD2 on 7 matching bases. CDR1 is GTSNPN and CDR2 is SVGIG in the germline V gene (reference sequence). The CDR3 is 17 residues long. The V and J ends lost 3 bases and 7 bases respectively, with 25 bases between them. In DNA form, the CDR3 reads TGTGCCTGGAGAGGGGGACTAACGGGAGATTTTCGAAATGAGCAGTTCTTC. It specifies CAWRGGLTGDFRNEQFF.

The gene calls are TRBV21-1 and TRBJ2-5; no check of the table's D call, TRBD1, against the DNA was made. TRBV21-1 is a listed pseudogene. The CDR3 is made up of 15 amino acids. DNA for the CDR3: TGTACCAGCAGCAAAGAGGAGAAATGGGGGAAGACCCAGTACTTC. Translated: CTSSKEEKWGKTQYF.

The chain combines TRBV6-5 with TRBJ2-5; no firm D call. There are 12 residues in the CDR3. CDR1 and CDR2 from the germline V gene are MNHEY and SVGAGI. V lost 10 bases, J lost 6 bases, and 15 bases lay in between. CDR3 DNA sequence: TGTGCCATCACGGCCGAAGGGAAGACCCAGTACTTC. This gives the protein CAITAEGKTQYF.

Concerning this clonotype itself: Mismatch with germline at one junction end may stem from a read error. V and J are TRBV11-2 and TRBJ2-5, with TRBD2 as a possible D gene (5 bases). Germline values: CDR1 SGHAT, CDR2 FQNNGV. The CDR3 is made up of 16 amino acids. The CDR3 protein is CASRSQDSAHQETLYF. Here the CDR3 DNA reads TGTGCCAGCAGATCCCAGGACTCGGCCCACCAAGAGACCCTGTACTTC.

In this sample, this clonotype turned up many times. The chain combines TRBV6-2 or TRBV6-3 with TRBJ2-4; D might be TRBD1 or TRBD2, each matching 5 bases. The ends were cut back, 0 bases at V and 6 bases at J, with 12 bases in the middle. The V gene's germline CDR1 is MNHEY and CDR2 SVGEGT. The CDR3 contains 15 residues. The CDR3 coding sequence is TGTGCCAGCAGTTACTCGAGGGGCAGAGGAAACATTCAGTACTTC. Translated, it gives CASSYSRGRGNIQYF.

V and J are TRBV29-1 and TRBJ2-2; tentatively, D is TRBD1 or TRBD2 (6 bases each). Trimming cost V 6 bases and J 5 bases, with 19 bases left between them. CDR1 SQVTM and CDR2 ANQGSEA come from the germline V gene. CDR3 length: 15 residues. The CDR3 loop is CSVGAGLGYTGELFF. The CDR3 bases are TGCAGCGTGGGGGCGGGGCTAGGTTATACCGGGGAGCTGTTTTTT.

Details on this clonotype: A read error may produce the germline difference seen at one junction end. V usage is TRBV30 and J usage is TRBJ2-6; D is ambiguous. CDR1 is GTSNPN and CDR2 is SVGIG in the germline V gene (reference sequence). This CDR3 has 16 residues. CDR3 DNA sequence: TGTGACTGGAGTGTATCGCCGATCTCTGGGGCCAACGTCCTGACTTTC. Translation: CDWSVSPISGANVLTF. The whole variable domain, filled in from reference TRBV30 and TRBJ2-6, reads SQTIHQWPATLVQPVGSPLSLECTVEGTSNPNLYWYRQAAGRGLQLLFYSVGIGQISSEVPQNLSASRPQDRQFILSSKKLLLSDSGFYLCDWSVSPISGANVLTFGAGSRLTVL.

Regarding this clonotype: Possible read error: a much larger clone is one base away. The chain uses TRBV5-1 and TRBJ2-1, with 8 bases fitting TRBD2. The CDR3 has 15 residues. Germline V lookup: CDR1 SGHRS, CDR2 YFSETQ. The DNA for the CDR3 is TGCGCCAGCAGCTGGGGACTAGTATCCTACAATGAGCAGTCCTTC. Its protein is CASSWGLVSYNEQSF.

This clonotype was observed at least ten times. One end of the junction varies from germline; a read error may be responsible. The chain links TRBV29-1 to TRBJ2-7; 7 bases map to TRBD2. From germline, CDR1 is SQVTM and CDR2 ANQGSEA. The CDR3 has 13 residues. The CDR3, as DNA: TGCAGCGTAACCGGGACGGGGAGGGGAGAGCAATACTTC. It translates to CSVTGTGRGEQYF.

Comment on this clonotype: The junction does not match germline at one end; this may be a read error. V is TRBV7-2 and J is TRBJ2-7; D may be TRBD1 (6 bases). CDR1 and CDR2 (germline): SGHTA, FQGNSA. This CDR3 region has 14 residues. The CDR3 nucleotides are TGTGCCAGCAGCTTAGCGCCGGACAGTTACGGGCAGTACTTC. As protein: CASSLAPDSYGQYF.

Comment on this clonotype: A read error may be the cause here, since a much bigger clone is one base away. The chain employs TRBV29-1 and TRBJ2-3; 13 bases match TRBD2. Looked up from germline, CDR1 is SQVTM and CDR2 is ANQGSEA. This CDR3 spans 16 amino acids. The V segment lost 6 bases and the J segment 4 bases; nucleotides outside the gene matches: 10. The CDR3 protein is CSVRELAGGRADTQYF. The CDR3, as DNA: TGCAGCGTCCGGGAACTAGCGGGAGGGAGGGCAGATACGCAGTATTTT.

Turning to this clonotype: The junction departs from the called germline gene at one end, perhaps through a read error. The chain uses TRBV7-9 and TRBJ2-1; D may match TRBD1 or TRBD2 (5 bases each). Germline V CDR1 and CDR2: SEHNR, FQNEAQ (reference sequence). This CDR3 region has 15 residues. In DNA, the CDR3 is TGTGCCAACAGCACCGGGACCCTAGGCTACAATGAGCAGTTCTTC. As protein: CANSTGTLGYNEQFF.

The V gene is TRBV30, the J gene TRBJ1-2; no firm D call. CDR3 size: 12 residues. V shed 1 base and J shed 4 bases, with 7 bases lying between them. The V gene's germline CDR1 is GTSNPN and CDR2 SVGIG (reference sequence). The CDR3 reads CAWSGQIYGYTF. CDR3 in DNA: TGTGCCTGGAGTGGTCAGATCTATGGCTACACCTTC.

There are many counts of this clonotype. This chain links TRBV5-1 with TRBJ2-5; 12 bases are a match to TRBD2. The germline V gene encodes CDR1 SGHRS and CDR2 YFSETQ. CDR3 length equals 16 residues. With V trimmed by 0 bases and J by 1 base, 1 base remained unmatched. The CDR3 DNA is TGCGCCAGCAGCTTGGGACTAGCGGGAGCCCAAGAGACCCAGTACTTC. Translation: CASSLGLAGAQETQYF.

With regard to this clonotype: The junction and the germline gene differ at one end; a read error may be behind it. The CDR3 loop reads CASSPIVGLVGPTNTGELFF. Here the CDR3 DNA reads TGTGCCAGCAGTCCGATCGTGGGACTAGTGGGGCCAACGAACACCGGAGAGCTGTTTTTT. This chain connects TRBV6-6 to TRBJ2-2; 8 nucleotides align to TRBD2. The CDR3 runs 20 residues. In germline, CDR1 is MNHNY, CDR2 SVGAGI (reference sequence).

There are many counts of this clonotype. The chain is built from TRBV13 and TRBJ1-2; D possibly corresponds to TRBD1 (6 bases). CDR1 is PRHDT and CDR2 is FYEKMQ in the germline V gene (reference sequence). The germline V and J ends were trimmed by 5 bases and 0 bases, with 16 bases remaining between them. This CDR3 spans 16 amino acids. CDR3 loop: CASSHGDRRANYGYTF. CDR3 nucleotides: TGTGCCAGCAGCCATGGAGACAGGAGAGCTAACTATGGCTACACCTTC. Variable domain in full (rest from reference TRBV13 and TRBJ1-2): AAGVIQSPRHLIKEKRETATLKCYPIPRHDTVYWYQQGPGQDPQFLISFYEKMQSDKGSIPDRFSAQQFSDYHSELNMSSLELGDSALYFCASSHGDRRANYGYTFGSGTRLTVV.

This clonotype was seen many times. The chain is built from TRBV21-1 and TRBJ2-4. TRBV21-1 represents a pseudogene. The CDR3 is made up of 16 amino acids. The CDR3 loop reads CASSQRVHDIRNIQYF. CDR3 nucleotides: TGTGCCAGCAGCCAAAGGGTGCACGATATCCGAAACATTCAGTACTTC.